Given below is one T cell receptor (beta chain) in context. Its antigen remains unidentified. These data are taken from a study of cytomegalovirus exposure and HLA in healthy donors. Study context: From about 179 million T cells, an earlier analysis saw around 120 million unique TCR beta sequences. Whole-study results and caveats: A likely sequencing artifact accounted for one observed cluster of highly shared sequence variants. TCR beta V- and J-gene trimming, according to a later analysis, was linked to a missense DCLRE1C variant.

The V gene lost 0 bases and the J gene lost 2 bases, with 10 bases spanning the gap. The V gene's germline CDR1 is LGHNA and CDR2 YSLEER. This CDR3 region has 15 residues. Donors in the study were healthy people who gave bone marrow. The PCR was carried out with 60 Vbeta primers and 13 Jbeta primers. The table came from immunoSEQ multiplex PCR; TCRdb's copy has only in-frame clones and leaves some out. Found here are fewer than 180,000 clones, just under 65% of them singletons; the top ten hold roughly 7%. The sample taken for sequencing was PBMCs. The sequence derives from a woman aged 60-70 years in good health and CMV-seropositive. The chain employs TRBV4-3 and TRBJ1-2, with D possibly matching TRBD1 (6 bases). CDR3 protein: CASSQDTGPNYGYTF. Written as DNA, the CDR3 is TGCGCCAGCAGCCAAGATACAGGGCCCAACTATGGCTACACCTTC.